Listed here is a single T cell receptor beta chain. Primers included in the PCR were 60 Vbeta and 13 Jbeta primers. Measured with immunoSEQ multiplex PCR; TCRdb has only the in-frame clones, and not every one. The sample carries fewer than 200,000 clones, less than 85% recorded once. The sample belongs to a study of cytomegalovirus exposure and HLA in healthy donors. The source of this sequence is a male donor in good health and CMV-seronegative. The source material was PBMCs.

DNA of the CDR3: TGTGCCAGCTCGCTTGGGACAGGGCGGAACACTGAAGCTTTCTTT. It yields the protein CASSLGTGRNTEAFF. The V gene is TRBV18, the J gene TRBJ1-1; TRBD1 agrees at 9 bases. Per germline, CDR1 KGHSH and CDR2 LQKENI. The CDR3 is 15 amino acids. Germline trimming cut 6 bases from V and 1 base from J; bases unmatched to any gene: 6.